This TCR beta chain is drawn from a study of cytomegalovirus exposure and HLA in healthy donors. Regarding the study as a whole: In an earlier analysis, about 87% or about 30%: the productive usage of most TCR beta V segments. Information on immune exposure was restricted to one variable (CMV serostatus).

Primers for the PCR totalled 60 Vbeta and 13 Jbeta. Some clones are missing from TCRdb's copy, which holds only in-frame ones; the method was immunoSEQ multiplex PCR. The repertoire holds 150,000 or so clones, with around four fifths as singletons. About this clone: Its antigen is currently unknown.

This clonotype was sampled from a female donor in good health and CMV-seronegative. Sequencing input: PBMCs.

CDR3: CASNRDRGNEQFF. As DNA, the CDR3 is TGTGCCAGCAACAGAGACAGGGGCAATGAGCAGTTCTTC. The rearrangement joins TRBV11-2 to TRBJ2-1; 8 nucleotides line up with TRBD1. The CDR3 totals 13 residues. The germline gives CDR1 SGHAT, CDR2 FQNNGV. J gave up 6 bases and V 7 bases, and 5 bases lay outside the gene matches.